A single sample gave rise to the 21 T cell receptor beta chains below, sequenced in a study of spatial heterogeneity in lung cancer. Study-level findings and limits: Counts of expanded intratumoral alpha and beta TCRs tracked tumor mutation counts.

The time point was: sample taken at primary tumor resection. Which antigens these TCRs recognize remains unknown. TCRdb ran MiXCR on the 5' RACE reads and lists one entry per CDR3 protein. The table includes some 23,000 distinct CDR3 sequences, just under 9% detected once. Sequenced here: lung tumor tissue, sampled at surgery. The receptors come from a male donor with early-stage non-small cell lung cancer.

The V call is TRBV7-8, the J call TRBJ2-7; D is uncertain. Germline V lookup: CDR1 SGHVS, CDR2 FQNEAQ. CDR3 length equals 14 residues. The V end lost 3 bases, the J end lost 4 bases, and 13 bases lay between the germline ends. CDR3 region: CASSLSLSVYEQYF. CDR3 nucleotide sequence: TGTGCCAGCAGCTTGAGTTTGTCGGTATACGAGCAGTACTTC.

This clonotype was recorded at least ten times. DNA for the CDR3: TGTGCCAGCAGTTCCGGGACAGGGCAGACCTACGAGCAGTACTTC. Residues: CASSSGTGQTYEQYF. J is TRBJ2-7 and V is TRBV28; 9 nucleotides agree with TRBD1. Germline V CDR1 and CDR2: MDHEN, SYDVKM. The J segment lost 2 bases and the V segment lost 4 bases, leaving 6 bases of the junction unmatched. There are 15 residues in the CDR3.

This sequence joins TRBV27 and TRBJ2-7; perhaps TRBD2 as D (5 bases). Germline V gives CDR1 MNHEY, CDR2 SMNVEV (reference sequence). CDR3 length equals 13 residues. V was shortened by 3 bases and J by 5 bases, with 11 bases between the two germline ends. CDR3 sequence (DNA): TGTGCCAGCAGTTTTGGGAGTAGGGACGAGCAGTACTTC. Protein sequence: CASSFGSRDEQYF.

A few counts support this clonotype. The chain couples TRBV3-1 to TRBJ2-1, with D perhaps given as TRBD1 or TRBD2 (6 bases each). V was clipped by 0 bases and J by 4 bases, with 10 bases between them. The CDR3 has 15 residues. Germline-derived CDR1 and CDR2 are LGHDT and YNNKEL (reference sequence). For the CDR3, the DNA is TGTGCCAGCAGCCAAGATACAGGGAGGTACAATGAGCAGTTCTTC. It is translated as CASSQDTGRYNEQFF.

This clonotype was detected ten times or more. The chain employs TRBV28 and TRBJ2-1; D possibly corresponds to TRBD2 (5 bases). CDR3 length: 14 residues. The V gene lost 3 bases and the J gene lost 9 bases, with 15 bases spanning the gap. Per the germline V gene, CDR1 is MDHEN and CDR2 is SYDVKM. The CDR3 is CASSFGGVIGEQFF. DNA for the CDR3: TGTGCCAGCAGTTTTGGAGGAGTTATTGGTGAGCAGTTCTTC.

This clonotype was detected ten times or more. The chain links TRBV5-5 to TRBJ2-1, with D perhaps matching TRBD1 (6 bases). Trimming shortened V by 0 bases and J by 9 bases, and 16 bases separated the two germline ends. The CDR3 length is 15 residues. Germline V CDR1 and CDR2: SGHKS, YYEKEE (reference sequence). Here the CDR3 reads CASSLGKRQEAEQFF. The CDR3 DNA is TGTGCCAGCAGCTTGGGAAAGAGACAGGAGGCTGAGCAGTTCTTC.

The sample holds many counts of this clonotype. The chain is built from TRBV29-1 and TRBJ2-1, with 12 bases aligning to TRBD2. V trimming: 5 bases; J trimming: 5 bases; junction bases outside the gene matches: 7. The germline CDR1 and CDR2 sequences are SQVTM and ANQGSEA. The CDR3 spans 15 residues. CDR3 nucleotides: TGCAGCGTTAGGGCTAGCGGGGGGGCCGACAATGAGCAGTTCTTC. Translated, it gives CSVRASGGADNEQFF.

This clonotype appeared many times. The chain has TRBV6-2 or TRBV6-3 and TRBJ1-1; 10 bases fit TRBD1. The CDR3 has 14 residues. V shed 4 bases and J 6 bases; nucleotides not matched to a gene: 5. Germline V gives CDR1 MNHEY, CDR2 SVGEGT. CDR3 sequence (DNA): TGTGCCAGCAGTTTGACAGGGGGCGCCGCTGAAGCTTTCTTT. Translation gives CASSLTGGAAEAFF.

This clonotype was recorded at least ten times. The CDR3 DNA sequence: TGCGCCAGCAGCCAAGCCTGGAGCCGTCCTGGGGCCAACGTCCTGACTTTC. Its translation is CASSQAWSRPGANVLTF. This sequence joins TRBV4-3 and TRBJ2-6, with D unresolved. The germline gives CDR1 LGHNA, CDR2 YSLEER. The CDR3 is 17 residues long. Between the trimmed V and J ends, which lost 1 base and 2 bases, there was a span of 12 bases.

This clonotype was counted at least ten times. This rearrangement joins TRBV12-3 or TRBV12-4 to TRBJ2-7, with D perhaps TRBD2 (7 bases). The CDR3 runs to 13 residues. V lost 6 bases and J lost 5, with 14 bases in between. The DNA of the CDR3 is TGTGCCAGCAGCCCCCCGGGGGGCGACGAGCAGTACTTC. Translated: CASSPPGGDEQYF.

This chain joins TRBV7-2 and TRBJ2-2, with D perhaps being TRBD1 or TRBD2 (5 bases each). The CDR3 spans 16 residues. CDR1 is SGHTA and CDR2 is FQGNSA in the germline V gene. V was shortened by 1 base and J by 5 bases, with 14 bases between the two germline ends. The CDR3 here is CASSLVAGRRTGELFF. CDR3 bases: TGTGCCAGCAGCTTAGTCGCAGGGAGAAGAACCGGGGAGCTGTTTTTT.

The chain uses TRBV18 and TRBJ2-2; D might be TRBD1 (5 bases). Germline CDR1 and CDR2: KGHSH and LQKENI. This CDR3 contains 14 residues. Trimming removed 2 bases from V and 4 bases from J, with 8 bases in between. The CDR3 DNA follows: TGTGCCAGCTCACCATCCAGGGCCACCGGGGAGCTGTTTTTT. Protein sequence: CASSPSRATGELFF. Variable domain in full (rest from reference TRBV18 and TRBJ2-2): NAGVMQNPRHLVRRRGQEARLRCSPMKGHSHVYWYRQLPEEGLKFMVYLQKENIIDESGMPKERFSAEFPKEGPSILRIQQVVRGDSAAYFCASSPSRATGELFFGEGSRLTVL.

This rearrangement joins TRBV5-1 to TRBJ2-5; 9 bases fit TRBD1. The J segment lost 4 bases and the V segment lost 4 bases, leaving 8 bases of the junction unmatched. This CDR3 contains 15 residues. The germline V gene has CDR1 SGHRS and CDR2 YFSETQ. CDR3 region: CASSQGQGRGETQYF. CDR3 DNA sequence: TGCGCCAGCAGCCAGGGACAGGGCCGAGGAGAGACCCAGTACTTC.

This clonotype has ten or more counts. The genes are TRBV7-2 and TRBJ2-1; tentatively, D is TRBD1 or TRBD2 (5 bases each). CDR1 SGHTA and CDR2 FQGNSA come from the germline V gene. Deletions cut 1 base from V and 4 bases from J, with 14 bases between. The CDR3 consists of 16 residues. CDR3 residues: CASSLGLGTAYNEQFF. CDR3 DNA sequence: TGTGCCAGCAGCTTAGGTCTGGGGACCGCATACAATGAGCAGTTCTTC.

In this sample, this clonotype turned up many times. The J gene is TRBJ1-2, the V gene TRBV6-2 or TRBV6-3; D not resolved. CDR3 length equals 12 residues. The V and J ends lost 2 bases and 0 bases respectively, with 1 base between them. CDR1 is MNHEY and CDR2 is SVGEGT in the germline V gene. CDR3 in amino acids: CASSYTNYGYTF. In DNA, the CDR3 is TGTGCCAGCAGTTACACTAACTATGGCTACACCTTC.

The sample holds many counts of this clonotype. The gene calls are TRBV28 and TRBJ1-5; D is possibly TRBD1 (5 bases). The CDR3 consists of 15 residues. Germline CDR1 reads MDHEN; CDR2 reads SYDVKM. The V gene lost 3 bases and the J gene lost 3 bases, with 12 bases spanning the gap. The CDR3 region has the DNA TGTGCCAGCAGTTTGCCGGGGGGTCCCAATCAGCCCCAGCATTTT. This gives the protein CASSLPGGPNQPQHF.

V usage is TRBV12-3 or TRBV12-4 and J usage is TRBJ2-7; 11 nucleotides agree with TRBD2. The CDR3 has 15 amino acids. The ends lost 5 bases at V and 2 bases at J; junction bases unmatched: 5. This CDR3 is CASSASGGPAYEQYF. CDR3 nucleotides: TGTGCCAGCAGTGCTAGCGGGGGGCCCGCCTACGAGCAGTACTTC.

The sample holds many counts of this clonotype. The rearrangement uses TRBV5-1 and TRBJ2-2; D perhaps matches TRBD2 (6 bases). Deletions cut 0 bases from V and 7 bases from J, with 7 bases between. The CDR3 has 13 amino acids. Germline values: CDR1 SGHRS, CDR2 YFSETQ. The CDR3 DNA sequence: TGCGCCAGCAGCTTGGTGCGGGGCGGGGAGCTGTTTTTT. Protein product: CASSLVRGGELFF.

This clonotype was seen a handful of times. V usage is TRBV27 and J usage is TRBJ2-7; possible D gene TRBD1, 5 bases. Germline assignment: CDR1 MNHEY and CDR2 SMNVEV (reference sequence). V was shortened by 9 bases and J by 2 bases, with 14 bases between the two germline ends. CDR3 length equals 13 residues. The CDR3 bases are TGTGCCAGTAGGGGTGCAGGGACCTACGAGCAGTACTTC. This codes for CASRGAGTYEQYF.

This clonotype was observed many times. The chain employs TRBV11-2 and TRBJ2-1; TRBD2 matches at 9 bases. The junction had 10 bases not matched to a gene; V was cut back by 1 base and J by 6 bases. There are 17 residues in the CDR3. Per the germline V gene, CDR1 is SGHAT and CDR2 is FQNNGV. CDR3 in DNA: TGTGCCAGCAGCTTAGTGGCGGGGGGGCTTGTCGGCAATGAGCAGTTCTTC. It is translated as CASSLVAGGLVGNEQFF.

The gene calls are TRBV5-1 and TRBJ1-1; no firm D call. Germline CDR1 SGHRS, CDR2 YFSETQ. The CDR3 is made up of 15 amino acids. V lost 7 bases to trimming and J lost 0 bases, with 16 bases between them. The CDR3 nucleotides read TGCGCCAGCGGATTTGGGGAGAAGATGAACACTGAAGCTTTCTTT. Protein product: CASGFGEKMNTEAFF.